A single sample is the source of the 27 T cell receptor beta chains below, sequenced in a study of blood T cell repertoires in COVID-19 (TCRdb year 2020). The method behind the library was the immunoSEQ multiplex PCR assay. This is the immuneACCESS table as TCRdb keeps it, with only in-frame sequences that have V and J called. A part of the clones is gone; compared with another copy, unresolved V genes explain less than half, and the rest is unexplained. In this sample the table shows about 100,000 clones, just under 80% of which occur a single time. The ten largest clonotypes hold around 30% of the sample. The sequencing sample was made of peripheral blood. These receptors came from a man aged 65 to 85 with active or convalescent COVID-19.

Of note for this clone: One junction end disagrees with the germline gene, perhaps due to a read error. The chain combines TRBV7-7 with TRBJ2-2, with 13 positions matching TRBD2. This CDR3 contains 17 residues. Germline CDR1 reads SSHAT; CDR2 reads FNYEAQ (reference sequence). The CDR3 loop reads CASSLGTSGAPTGELFF. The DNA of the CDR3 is TGTGCTAGCAGCTTGGGGACTAGCGGGGCCCCCACCGGGGAGCTGTTTTTT.

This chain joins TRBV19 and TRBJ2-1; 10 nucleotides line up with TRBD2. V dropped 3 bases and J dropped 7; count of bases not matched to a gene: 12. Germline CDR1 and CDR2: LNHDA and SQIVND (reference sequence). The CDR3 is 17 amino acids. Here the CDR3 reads CASSIGSGGISGNEQFF. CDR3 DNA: TGTGCCAGTAGTATTGGTAGCGGGGGGATATCGGGTAATGAGCAGTTCTTC.

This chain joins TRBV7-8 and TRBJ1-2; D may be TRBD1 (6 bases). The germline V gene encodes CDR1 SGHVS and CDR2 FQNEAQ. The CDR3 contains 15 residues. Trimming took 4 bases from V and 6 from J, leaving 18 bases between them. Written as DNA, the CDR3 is TGTGCCAGCAGCTCCCTACAGGGTGGGGTTAATGGCTACACCTTC. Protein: CASSSLQGGVNGYTF.

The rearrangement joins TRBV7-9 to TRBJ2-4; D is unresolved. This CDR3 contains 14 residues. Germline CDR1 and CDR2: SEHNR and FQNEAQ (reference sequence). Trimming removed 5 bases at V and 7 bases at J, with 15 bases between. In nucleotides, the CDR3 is TGTGCCAGCAGCCTCCTTAGAAACCCGAACATTCAGTACTTC. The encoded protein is CASSLLRNPNIQYF.

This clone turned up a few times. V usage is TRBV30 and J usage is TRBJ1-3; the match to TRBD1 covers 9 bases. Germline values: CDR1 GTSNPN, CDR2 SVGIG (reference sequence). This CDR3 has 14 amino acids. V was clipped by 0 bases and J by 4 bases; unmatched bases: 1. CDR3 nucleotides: TGTGCCTGGAGTGTTGGACAGGGGGGAAACACCATATATTTT. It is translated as CAWSVGQGGNTIYF.

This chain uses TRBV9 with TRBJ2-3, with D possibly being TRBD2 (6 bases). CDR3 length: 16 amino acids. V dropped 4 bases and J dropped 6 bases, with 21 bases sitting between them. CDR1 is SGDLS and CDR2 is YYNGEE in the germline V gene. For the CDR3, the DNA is TGTGCCAGCAGCCCACTCGGGACTCTTTTAATGGATACGCAGTATTTT. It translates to CASSPLGTLLMDTQYF.

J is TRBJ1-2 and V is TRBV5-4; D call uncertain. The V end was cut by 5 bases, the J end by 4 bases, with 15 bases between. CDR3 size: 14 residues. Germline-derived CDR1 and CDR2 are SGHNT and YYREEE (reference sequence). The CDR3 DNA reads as TGTGCCAGCAGTGAGGGCGAGGGTGGCTATGGCTACACCTTC. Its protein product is CASSEGEGGYGYTF.

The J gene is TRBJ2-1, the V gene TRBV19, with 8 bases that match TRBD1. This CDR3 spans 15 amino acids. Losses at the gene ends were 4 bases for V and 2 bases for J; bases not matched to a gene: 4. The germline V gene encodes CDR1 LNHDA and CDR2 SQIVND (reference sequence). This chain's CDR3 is CASSRDRNTYNEQFF. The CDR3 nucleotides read TGTGCCAGTAGTAGGGACAGGAACACCTACAATGAGCAGTTCTTC.

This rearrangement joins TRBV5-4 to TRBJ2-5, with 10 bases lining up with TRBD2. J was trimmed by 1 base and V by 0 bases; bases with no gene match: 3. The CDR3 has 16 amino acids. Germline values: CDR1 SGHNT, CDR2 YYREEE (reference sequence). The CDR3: CASSLGTSGRQETQYF. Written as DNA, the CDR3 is TGTGCCAGCAGCTTGGGGACTAGCGGCCGCCAAGAGACCCAGTACTTC.

CDR3 sequence reads: CASSRRGLYGYTF. The CDR3 coding sequence is TGTGCCAGCAGTCGGAGGGGCCTCTATGGCTACACCTTC. The V gene is TRBV25-1, the J gene TRBJ1-2; maybe TRBD1 (5 bases). Germline CDR1 reads MGHDK; CDR2 reads SYGVNS. Trimming left V 5 bases short and J 4 bases short, with 11 bases between. This CDR3 comprises 13 residues.

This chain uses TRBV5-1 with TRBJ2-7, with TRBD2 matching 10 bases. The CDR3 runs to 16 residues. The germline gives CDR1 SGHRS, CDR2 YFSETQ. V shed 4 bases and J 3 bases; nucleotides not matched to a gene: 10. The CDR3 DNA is TGCGCCAGCAGCACCGCTTCTAGCGGGGGATTCTACGAGCAGTACTTC. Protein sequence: CASSTASSGGFYEQYF.

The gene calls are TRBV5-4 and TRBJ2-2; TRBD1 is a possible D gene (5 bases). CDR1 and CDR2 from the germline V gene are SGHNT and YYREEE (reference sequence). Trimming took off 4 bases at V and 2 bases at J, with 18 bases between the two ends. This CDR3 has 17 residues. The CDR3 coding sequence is TGTGCCAGCAGCCTGGATCAAAATAGGGGAAACACCGGGGAGCTGTTTTTT. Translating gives CASSLDQNRGNTGELFF.

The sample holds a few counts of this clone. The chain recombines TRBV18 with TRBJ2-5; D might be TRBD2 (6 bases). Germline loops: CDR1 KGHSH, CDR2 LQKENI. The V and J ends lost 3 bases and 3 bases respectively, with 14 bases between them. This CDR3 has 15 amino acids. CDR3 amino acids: CASSPTGSKKETQYF. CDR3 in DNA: TGTGCCAGCTCACCTACCGGGAGCAAGAAAGAGACCCAGTACTTC.

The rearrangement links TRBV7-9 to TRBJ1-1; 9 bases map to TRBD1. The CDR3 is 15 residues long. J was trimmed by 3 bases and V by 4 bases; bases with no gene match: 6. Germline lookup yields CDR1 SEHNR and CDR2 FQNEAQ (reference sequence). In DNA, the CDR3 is TGTGCCAGCAGCTATGGGGGACAGGGCCACACTGAAGCTTTCTTT. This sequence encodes CASSYGGQGHTEAFF.

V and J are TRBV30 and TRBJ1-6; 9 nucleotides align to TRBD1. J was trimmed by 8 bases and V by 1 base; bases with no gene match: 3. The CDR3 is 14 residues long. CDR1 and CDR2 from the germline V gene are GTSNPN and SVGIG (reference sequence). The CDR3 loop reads CAWSEGQGYSPLHF. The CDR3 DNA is TGTGCCTGGAGTGAGGGACAGGGTTATTCACCCCTCCACTTT.

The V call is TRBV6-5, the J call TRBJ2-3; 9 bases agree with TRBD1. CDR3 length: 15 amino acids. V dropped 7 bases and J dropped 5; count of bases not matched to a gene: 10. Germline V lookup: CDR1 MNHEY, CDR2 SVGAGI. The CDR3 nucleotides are TGTGCCAGCACCCATCGGGACAGGGTAGGAGATACGCAGTATTTT. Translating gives CASTHRDRVGDTQYF.

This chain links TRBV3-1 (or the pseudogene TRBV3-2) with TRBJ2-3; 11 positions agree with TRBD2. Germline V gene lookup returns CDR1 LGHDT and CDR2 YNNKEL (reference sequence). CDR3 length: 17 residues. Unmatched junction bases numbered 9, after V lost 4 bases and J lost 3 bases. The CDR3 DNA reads TGTGCCAGCAGCCCCGGGACTAGCGGTTCTGGGACAGATACGCAGTATTTT. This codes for CASSPGTSGSGTDTQYF.

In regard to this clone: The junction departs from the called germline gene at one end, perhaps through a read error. The chain's CDR3 is CASSLGSRATDTQYF. In nucleotides, the CDR3 is TGTGCTAGCAGCTTAGGCTCCAGGGCCACAGATACGCAGTATTTT. The V and J genes are TRBV7-7 and TRBJ2-3, with a possible D match to TRBD1 (5 bases). CDR1 SSHAT and CDR2 FNYEAQ come from the germline V gene (reference sequence). The CDR3 is 15 residues long.

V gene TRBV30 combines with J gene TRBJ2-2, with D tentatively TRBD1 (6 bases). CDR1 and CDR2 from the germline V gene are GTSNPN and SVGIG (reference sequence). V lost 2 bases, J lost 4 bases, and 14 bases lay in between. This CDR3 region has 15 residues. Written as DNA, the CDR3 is TGTGCCTGGAGTAAGGGGGTGGAAGGCACCGGGGAGCTGTTTTTT. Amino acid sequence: CAWSKGVEGTGELFF. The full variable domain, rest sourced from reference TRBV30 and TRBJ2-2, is SQTIHQWPATLVQPVGSPLSLECTVEGTSNPNLYWYRQAAGRGLQLLFYSVGIGQISSEVPQNLSASRPQDRQFILSSKKLLLSDSGFYLCAWSKGVEGTGELFFGEGSRLTVL.

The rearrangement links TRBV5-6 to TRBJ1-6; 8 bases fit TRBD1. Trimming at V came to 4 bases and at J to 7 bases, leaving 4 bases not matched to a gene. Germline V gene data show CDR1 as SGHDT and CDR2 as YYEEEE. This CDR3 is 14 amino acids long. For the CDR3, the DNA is TGTGCCAGCAGCCGGGACAGGCAGAATTCACCCCTCCACTTT. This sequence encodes CASSRDRQNSPLHF.

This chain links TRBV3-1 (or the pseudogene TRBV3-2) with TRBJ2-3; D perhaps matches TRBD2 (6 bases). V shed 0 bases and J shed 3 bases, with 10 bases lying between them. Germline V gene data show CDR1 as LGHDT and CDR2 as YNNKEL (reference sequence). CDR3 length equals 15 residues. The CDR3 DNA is TGTGCCAGCAGCCAAGAAGTCCTAGCGACAGATACGCAGTATTTT. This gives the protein CASSQEVLATDTQYF.

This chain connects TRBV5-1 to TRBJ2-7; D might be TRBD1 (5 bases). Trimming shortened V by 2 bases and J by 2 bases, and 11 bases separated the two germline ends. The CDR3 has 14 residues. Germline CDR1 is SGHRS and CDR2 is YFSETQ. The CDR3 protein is CASSFETDTYEQYF. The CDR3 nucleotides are TGCGCCAGCAGCTTCGAGACAGATACCTACGAGCAGTACTTC.

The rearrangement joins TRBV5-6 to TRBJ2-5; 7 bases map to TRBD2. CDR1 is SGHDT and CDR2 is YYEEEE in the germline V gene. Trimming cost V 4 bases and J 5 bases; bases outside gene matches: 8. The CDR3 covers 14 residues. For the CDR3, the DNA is TGTGCCAGCAGCCCGACGGGGCGGGAGGAGACCCAGTACTTC. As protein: CASSPTGREETQYF.

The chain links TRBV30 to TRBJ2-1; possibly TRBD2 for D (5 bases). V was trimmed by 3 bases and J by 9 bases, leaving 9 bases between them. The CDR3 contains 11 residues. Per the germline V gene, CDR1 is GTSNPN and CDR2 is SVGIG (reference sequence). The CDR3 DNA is TGTGCCTGGAGGCGCGAGGGTGAGCAGTTCTTC. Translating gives CAWRREGEQFF.

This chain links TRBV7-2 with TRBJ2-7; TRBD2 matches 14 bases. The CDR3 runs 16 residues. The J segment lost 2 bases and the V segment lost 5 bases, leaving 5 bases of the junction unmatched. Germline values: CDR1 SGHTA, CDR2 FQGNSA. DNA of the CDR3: TGTGCCAGCAGCCCCACGACTAGCGGGGGGGCCTACGAGCAGTACTTC. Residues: CASSPTTSGGAYEQYF.

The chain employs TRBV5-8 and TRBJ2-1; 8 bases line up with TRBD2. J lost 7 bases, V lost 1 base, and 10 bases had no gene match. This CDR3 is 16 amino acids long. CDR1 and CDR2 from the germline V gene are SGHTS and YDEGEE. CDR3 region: CASSLKTGGAGNEQFF. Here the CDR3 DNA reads TGTGCCAGCAGCTTGAAAACCGGGGGGGCGGGTAATGAGCAGTTCTTC.

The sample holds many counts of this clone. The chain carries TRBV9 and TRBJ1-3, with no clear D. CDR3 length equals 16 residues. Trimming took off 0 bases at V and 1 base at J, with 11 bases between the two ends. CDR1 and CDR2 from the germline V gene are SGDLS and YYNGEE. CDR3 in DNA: TGTGCCAGCAGCGTAGATTCCGTGAGTTCTGGAAACACCATATATTTT. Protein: CASSVDSVSSGNTIYF.